The clone carrying this TCR beta chain has only one observation. The antigen is not known. Other DNA sequences in the same sample also yield this CDR3. The data were taken from a study of OX40 agonist ivuxolimab in advanced cancers. For the study at large: Those treated in dose escalation had hepatocellular carcinoma, melanoma, renal cell cancer or head and neck cancer. Prior therapy, whether anti-PD-1, anti-PD-L1 or anti-CTLA-4, was allowed, and roughly 40% had some.

The germline CDR1 and CDR2 sequences are KGHSH and LQKENI. The ends were cut back, 3 bases at V and 3 bases at J, with 8 bases in the middle. The CDR3 spans 13 residues. The assay was immunoSEQ multiplex PCR, and TCRdb's table has in-frame clones only and misses some. The data contain more than 75,000 clones, more than 75% of them singletons. General observations from the study: The study observed clonal expansion of CD4+ and CD8+ blood T cells by week 6 at 0.1 to 3.0 mg/kg.

The sample consisted of CD4+ or CD8+ T cells sorted from blood, taken in a trial of the OX40 agonist ivuxolimab. This TCR was sampled from an adult with an advanced solid tumor such as melanoma, head and neck, liver or kidney cancer. The chain links TRBV18 to TRBJ2-5; D may be TRBD2 (5 bases). DNA for the CDR3: TGTGCCAGCTCACCCCCTAGCAAAGAGACCCAGTACTTC. As protein: CASSPPSKETQYF.